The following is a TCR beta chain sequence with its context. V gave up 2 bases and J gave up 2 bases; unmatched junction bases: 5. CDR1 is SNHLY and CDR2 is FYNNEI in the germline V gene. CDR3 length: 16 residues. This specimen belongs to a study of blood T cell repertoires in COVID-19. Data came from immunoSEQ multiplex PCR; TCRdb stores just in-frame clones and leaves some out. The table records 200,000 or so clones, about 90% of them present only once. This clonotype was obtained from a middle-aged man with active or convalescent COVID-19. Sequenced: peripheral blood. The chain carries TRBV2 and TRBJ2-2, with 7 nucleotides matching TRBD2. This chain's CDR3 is CASSEFSGRNTGELFF. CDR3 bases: TGTGCCAGCAGTGAATTTAGCGGGCGAAACACCGGGGAGCTGTTTTTT.